The rows below give T cell receptor beta chains drawn from one sample of a study of blood T cell repertoires in COVID-19. Repertoires were generated with immunoSEQ multiplex PCR, while TCRdb's copy carries only in-frame clones and drops some. Of about 190,000 clones in the sample, roughly 89% were seen once. The sequenced material came from PBMCs or T cells enriched from blood (not recorded which). These receptors were obtained from a woman younger than 45 who had been exposed to COVID-19. Both conserved end residues are part of each CDR3. The D gene is left open where the match is weak. The size entry is marked missing in some rows and otherwise reads once, few, many or a size class.

D gene,J gene,clone size,V gene,CDR3 DNA,CDR3 protein
TRBD1,TRBJ2-2,NA,TRBV11-3,TGTGCCAGCAGCTCACTTCCGGGACAGGGGCCTCCACCGTATAGCGGGGAGCTGTTTTTT,CASSSLPGQGPPPYSGELFF
NA,TRBJ2-3,NA,TRBV2,TGTGCCAGCAGTCTACCCGGACTGTACGAAGGTTTT,CASSLPGLYEGF
NA,TRBJ1-1,NA,TRBV10-3,TGTGCCATCAACGGGGACCTGGGAGGCACTGAAGCTTTCTTT,CAINGDLGGTEAFF
TRBD1,TRBJ1-5,NA,TRBV30,TGTGCCTGGAGTTCCAGCTTTAGGACAGGTGTCTCTTCTAGCAATCAGCCCCAGCATTTT,CAWSSSFRTGVSSSNQPQHF
NA,TRBJ1-1,few,TRBV4-1,TGCGCCAGCAGCCAAATACAGGGTAGGCTGAACACTGAAGCTTTCTTT,CASSQIQGRLNTEAFF
NA,TRBJ1-2,NA,TRBV3-1/TRBV3-2,TGTGCCAGCAGCCATCTCGCAGTGAACTATGGCTACACCTTC,CASSHLAVNYGYTF
NA,TRBJ1-5,NA,TRBV19,TGTGCCACCTCATCAAAGCAGGGGATCAATCAGCCCCAGCATTTT,CATSSKQGINQPQHF
NA,TRBJ2-3,NA,TRBV7-9,TGTGCCAGCAGCTTAGCGGCAGGGTACGCAGATACGCAGTATTTT,CASSLAAGYADTQYF
TRBD1,TRBJ1-4,NA,TRBV7-2,TGTGCCAGCAGCACACAGGGGGCGACTAATGAAAAACTGTTTTTT,CASSTQGATNEKLFF
NA,TRBJ2-7,NA,TRBV6-5,TGTGCCAGCAGGGAGCTAGCGAAAACCTACGAGCAGTATTTC,CASRELAKTYEQYF
TRBD1,TRBJ2-7,NA,TRBV5-1,TGCGCCAGCAGCTTCGGGACAGGGGTTTTCTACGAGCAGTACTTC,CASSFGTGVFYEQYF
NA,TRBJ1-3,NA,TRBV19,TGTGCCAGTAGTACAGGGGTCTATGGAAACACCATATATTTT,CASSTGVYGNTIYF
NA,TRBJ1-6,once,TRBV10-3,TGTGCCATCAGTGAGTCTCGCCAGGGCAATAATTCACCCCTCCACTTT,CAISESRQGNNSPLHF
NA,TRBJ1-6,once,TRBV6-5,TGTGCCAGCAGGCTACAGGAGAATTCACCCCTCCACTTT,CASRLQENSPLHF
TRBD1,TRBJ1-1,NA,TRBV19,TGTGCCAGTACAGAACCCACAGGGGGCACTGAAGCTTTCTTT,CASTEPTGGTEAFF
NA,TRBJ1-5,NA,TRBV29-1,TGCAGCGCTCTACCGACAGATAGCAATCAGCCCCAGCATTTT,CSALPTDSNQPQHF
NA,TRBJ2-4,once,TRBV4-3,TGCGCCAGCAGCCAAGCGACAGATCCGTGGGACATTCAGTACTTC,CASSQATDPWDIQYF
TRBD1,TRBJ2-7,NA,TRBV11-1,TGTGCCAGCAGCTCCCGGGACAGGACTTACGAGCAGTACTTC,CASSSRDRTYEQYF
NA,TRBJ1-1,NA,TRBV27,TGTGCCAGCAGCACCGCGGGCGACACTGAAGCTTTCTTT,CASSTAGDTEAFF
NA,TRBJ2-2,NA,TRBV18,TGTGCCAGCTCACCACCCTCCGGGGAGCTGTTTTTT,CASSPPSGELFF
NA,TRBJ2-1,NA,TRBV5-6,TGTGCCAGCAGCTTATTCCGGAGGGACGAGCAGTTCTTC,CASSLFRRDEQFF
TRBD1,TRBJ1-2,NA,TRBV5-8,TGTGCCAGCAGCATGACAGGGGGCGGCTATGGCTACACCTTC,CASSMTGGGYGYTF
NA,TRBJ1-6,NA,TRBV19,TGTGCCAGTCGAATTCTGAGCTCCTATAATTCACCCCTCCACTTT,CASRILSSYNSPLHF
TRBD2,TRBJ2-3,once,TRBV10-1,TGCGCCAGCAGTGACGGGGCGGGGGAGTACACAGATACGCAGTATTTT,CASSDGAGEYTDTQYF
TRBD1,TRBJ1-1,NA,TRBV7-2,TGTGCCAGCAGTTCACAGGGGGCGCAGACTGAAGCTTTCTTT,CASSSQGAQTEAFF
NA,TRBJ1-2,NA,TRBV3-1/TRBV3-2,TGTGCCAGCAGCCCGAGCTTACAGGGTAGCACCTTC,CASSPSLQGSTF
TRBD1,TRBJ1-6,NA,TRBV9,TGTGCCAGCAGCGTAGGAGGGACAGAAAATTCACCCCTCCACTTT,CASSVGGTENSPLHF
TRBD2,TRBJ2-5,NA,TRBV5-5,TGTGCCAGCAGCCCCGCTAGCGGGGGCTTCCAAGAGACCCAGTACTTC,CASSPASGGFQETQYF
NA,TRBJ1-2,once,TRBV6-5,TGTGCCAGCAGCCTAGGCTTCAGGGGTAACTATGGCTACACCTTC,CASSLGFRGNYGYTF
NA,TRBJ2-7,once,TRBV30,TGTGCCTGGAGTGCTGGGGGCAGCGAGCAGTACTTC,CAWSAGGSEQYF
TRBD1,TRBJ1-2,NA,TRBV29-1,TGCAGCGTTGGGCTTGACAGGGCGTGGGCTGGCTACACCTTC,CSVGLDRAWAGYTF
TRBD2,TRBJ2-7,NA,TRBV6-2/TRBV6-3,TGTGCCAGCAGTTACACGGGGACTAGTCACGAGCAGTACTTC,CASSYTGTSHEQYF
NA,TRBJ1-1,NA,TRBV2,TGTGCCAGCAGTGGACAGGCTGTGAACACTGAAGCTTTCTTT,CASSGQAVNTEAFF
NA,TRBJ2-7,few,TRBV2,TGTGCCAGCAGTGAAGCGCAGGTGCCGACCTACGAGCAGTACTTC,CASSEAQVPTYEQYF
NA,TRBJ1-1,once,TRBV9,TGTGCCAGCAGCGCGCGCGGGGGGAGGAACACTGAAGCTTTCTTT,CASSARGGRNTEAFF
NA,TRBJ2-3,NA,TRBV5-1,TGCGCCAGCAGTAGGGGCGGGGATAGCACAGATACGCAGTATTTT,CASSRGGDSTDTQYF
NA,TRBJ2-3,NA,TRBV7-2,TGTGCCAGCAGCTTATGGGGGGCAGATACGCAGTATTTT,CASSLWGADTQYF
TRBD1,TRBJ1-1,NA,TRBV2,TGTGCCAGCCTCCCCACAGGGGGCATTATCACTGAAGCTTTCTTT,CASLPTGGIITEAFF
TRBD1,TRBJ2-2,NA,TRBV11-2,TGTGCCAGCAGCTGGACAGGGGGCACCGGGGAGCTGTTTTTT,CASSWTGGTGELFF
TRBD1,TRBJ1-6,once,TRBV4-1,TGCGCCAGCAGCCACGGACAGGGAAATTCACCCCTCCACTTT,CASSHGQGNSPLHF
NA,TRBJ1-2,NA,TRBV6-5,TGTGCCAGCAGTTACACCGGGACAAGTAAAAATGGCTACACCTTC,CASSYTGTSKNGYTF
NA,TRBJ1-2,NA,TRBV11-2,TGTGCCAGCTCTAAGGCGGGGAACTATGGCTACACCTTC,CASSKAGNYGYTF
TRBD1,TRBJ2-5,NA,TRBV7-2,TGTGCCAGCAGCCAGGGGGCGCCCCAAGAGACCCAGTACTTC,CASSQGAPQETQYF
TRBD2,TRBJ2-7,NA,TRBV7-2,TGTGCCAGCAGCTTAGTTAGCGGGGCGTCCTACGAGCAGTACTTC,CASSLVSGASYEQYF
NA,TRBJ1-2,NA,TRBV2,TGTGCCAGCCAGGACAGATTCTACACCTTC,CASQDRFYTF
NA,TRBJ1-4,once,TRBV27,TGTGCCAGCAGCCAGTGGTCTTTTGATGAAAAACTGTTTTTT,CASSQWSFDEKLFF
TRBD1,TRBJ1-6,NA,TRBV7-2,TGTGCCAGCAGCCGCGACAGGGGAGGTAATAATTCACCCCTCCACTTT,CASSRDRGGNNSPLHF
NA,TRBJ2-7,NA,TRBV7-2,TGTGCCAGCAGCTTAGGACCCGGGACACAGCCCTACGAGCAGTACTTC,CASSLGPGTQPYEQYF
NA,TRBJ1-1,NA,TRBV9,TGTGCCAGCAGCGAGGCGGTCGCTGAAGCTTTCTTT,CASSEAVAEAFF
NA,TRBJ2-2,NA,TRBV9,TGTGCCAGCAGCGTAGTGAGAGGGGAGCTGTTTTTT,CASSVVRGELFF
NA,TRBJ2-3,once,TRBV19,TGTGCCAGTAGTCAACGCGGGGTGAACACAGATACGCAGTATTTT,CASSQRGVNTDTQYF
TRBD2,TRBJ2-1,NA,TRBV12-3/TRBV12-4,TGTGCCAGCACGGGGGGGGTCAATGAGCAGTTCTTC,CASTGGVNEQFF
TRBD2,TRBJ2-1,NA,TRBV5-1,TGCGCCAGCAGCTTGCGGGGGGGCCGAGGCCACAATGAGCAGTTCTTC,CASSLRGGRGHNEQFF
NA,TRBJ1-1,NA,TRBV6-5,TGTGCCAGCCGTTCCGGGTTTTATGGGTCTTTCTTT,CASRSGFYGSFF
NA,TRBJ1-3,NA,TRBV5-5,TGTGCCAGCAGCCCGGGGTCTGGAAACACCATATATTTT,CASSPGSGNTIYF
TRBD2,TRBJ2-7,NA,TRBV15,TGTGCCACCAGCAGAGAAGCGGGGGGATACGAGCAGTACTTC,CATSREAGGYEQYF
NA,TRBJ1-3,NA,TRBV5-8,TGTGCCAGCAGCTTTCCAGCCCTTCAGGCAAACACCATATATTTT,CASSFPALQANTIYF
NA,TRBJ2-5,NA,TRBV19,TGTGCCAGTAGTCCCCGACTCATCCAAGAGACCCAGTACTTC,CASSPRLIQETQYF